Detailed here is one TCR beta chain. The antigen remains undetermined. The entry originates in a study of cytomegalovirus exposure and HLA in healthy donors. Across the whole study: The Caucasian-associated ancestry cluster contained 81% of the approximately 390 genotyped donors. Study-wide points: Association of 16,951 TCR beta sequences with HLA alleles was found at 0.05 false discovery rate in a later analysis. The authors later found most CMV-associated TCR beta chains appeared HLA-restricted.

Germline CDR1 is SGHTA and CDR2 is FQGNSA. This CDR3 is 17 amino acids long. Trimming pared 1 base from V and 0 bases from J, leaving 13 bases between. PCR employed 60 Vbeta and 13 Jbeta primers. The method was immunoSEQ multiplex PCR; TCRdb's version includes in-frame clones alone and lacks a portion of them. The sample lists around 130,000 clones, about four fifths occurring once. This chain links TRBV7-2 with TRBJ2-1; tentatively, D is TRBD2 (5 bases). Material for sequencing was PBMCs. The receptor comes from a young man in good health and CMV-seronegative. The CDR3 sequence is CASSLEPSHSSYNEQFF. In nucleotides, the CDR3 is TGTGCCAGCAGCTTAGAACCTAGCCATAGCTCCTACAATGAGCAGTTCTTC.